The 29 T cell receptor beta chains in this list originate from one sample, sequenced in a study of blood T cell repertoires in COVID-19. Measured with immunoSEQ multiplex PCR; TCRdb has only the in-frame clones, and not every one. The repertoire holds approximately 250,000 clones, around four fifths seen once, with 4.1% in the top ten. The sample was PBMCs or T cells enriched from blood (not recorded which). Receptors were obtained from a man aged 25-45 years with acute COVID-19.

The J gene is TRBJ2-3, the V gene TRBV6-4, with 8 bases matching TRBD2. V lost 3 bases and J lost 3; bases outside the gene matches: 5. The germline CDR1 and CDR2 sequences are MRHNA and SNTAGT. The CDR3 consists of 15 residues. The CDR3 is CASSEGSSGTDTQYF. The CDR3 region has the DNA TGTGCCAGCAGTGAGGGGTCTAGCGGGACAGATACGCAGTATTTT.

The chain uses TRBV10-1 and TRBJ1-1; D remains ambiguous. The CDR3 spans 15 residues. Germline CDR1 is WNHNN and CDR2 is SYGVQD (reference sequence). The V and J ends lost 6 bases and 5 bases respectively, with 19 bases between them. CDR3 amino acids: CASSPDGAAITEAFF. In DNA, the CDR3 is TGCGCCAGCAGCCCGGACGGAGCGGCGATTACTGAAGCTTTCTTT.

CDR3 residues: CASSQMGAGVGLETQYF. The CDR3 DNA follows: TGTGCCAGCAGCCAAATGGGAGCGGGGGTAGGTTTGGAGACCCAGTACTTC. The chain combines TRBV4-2 with TRBJ2-5; 8 positions agree with TRBD2. This CDR3 has 17 amino acids. Unmatched junction bases numbered 13, after V lost 2 bases and J lost 5 bases. Germline CDR1 and CDR2: LGHNA and YNFKEQ.

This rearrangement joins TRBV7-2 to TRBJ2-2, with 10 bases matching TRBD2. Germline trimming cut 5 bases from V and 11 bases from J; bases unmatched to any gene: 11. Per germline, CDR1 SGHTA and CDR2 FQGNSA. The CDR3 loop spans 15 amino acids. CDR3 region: CASSPRPASGSELFF. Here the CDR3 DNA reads TGTGCCAGCAGCCCCCGTCCGGCTAGCGGGAGTGAGCTGTTTTTT.

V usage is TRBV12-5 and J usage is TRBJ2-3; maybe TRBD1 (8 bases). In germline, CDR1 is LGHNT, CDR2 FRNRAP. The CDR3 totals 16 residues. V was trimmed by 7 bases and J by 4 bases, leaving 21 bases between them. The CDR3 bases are TGTGCTAGTGCCCAAAGCGGGACAGGCATCGCAGATACGCAGTATTTT. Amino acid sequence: CASAQSGTGIADTQYF.

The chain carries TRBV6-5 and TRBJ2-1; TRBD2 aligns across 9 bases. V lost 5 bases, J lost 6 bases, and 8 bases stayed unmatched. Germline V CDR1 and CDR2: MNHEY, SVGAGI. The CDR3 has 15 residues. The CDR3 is CASSPGGSGSNEQFF. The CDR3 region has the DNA TGTGCCAGCAGTCCTGGCGGTAGCGGGAGCAATGAGCAGTTCTTC.

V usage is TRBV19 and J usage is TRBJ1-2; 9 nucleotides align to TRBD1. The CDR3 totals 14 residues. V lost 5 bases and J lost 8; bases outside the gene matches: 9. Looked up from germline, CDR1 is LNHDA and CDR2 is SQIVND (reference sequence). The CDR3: CASSRLGQGEGYTF. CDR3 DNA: TGTGCCAGTAGTCGACTGGGACAGGGAGAAGGCTACACCTTC.

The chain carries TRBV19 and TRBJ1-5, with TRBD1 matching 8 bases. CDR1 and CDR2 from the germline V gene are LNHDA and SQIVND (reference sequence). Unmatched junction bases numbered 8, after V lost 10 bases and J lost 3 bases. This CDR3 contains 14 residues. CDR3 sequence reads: CATARGRINQPQHF. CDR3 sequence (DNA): TGTGCCACCGCCAGGGGGCGGATCAATCAGCCCCAGCATTTT. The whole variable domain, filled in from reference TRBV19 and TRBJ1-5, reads DGGITQSPKYLFRKEGQNVTLSCEQNLNHDAMYWYRQDPGQGLRLIYYSQIVNDFQKGDIAEGYSVSREKKESFPLTVTSAQKNPTAFYLCATARGRINQPQHFGDGTRLSIL.

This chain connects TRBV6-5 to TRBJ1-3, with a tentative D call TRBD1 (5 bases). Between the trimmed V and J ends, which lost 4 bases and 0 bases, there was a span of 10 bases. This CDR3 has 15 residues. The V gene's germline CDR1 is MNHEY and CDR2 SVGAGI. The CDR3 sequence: CASSLGASSGNTIYF. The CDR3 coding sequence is TGTGCCAGCAGTTTAGGGGCTAGCTCTGGAAACACCATATATTTT.

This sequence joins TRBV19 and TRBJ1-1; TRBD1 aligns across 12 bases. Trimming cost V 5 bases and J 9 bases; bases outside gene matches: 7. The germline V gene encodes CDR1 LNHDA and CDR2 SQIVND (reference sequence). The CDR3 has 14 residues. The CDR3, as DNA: TGTGCCAGTAGTCCCCCGGGACAGGGGGCGAAAGCTTTCTTT. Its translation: CASSPPGQGAKAFF.

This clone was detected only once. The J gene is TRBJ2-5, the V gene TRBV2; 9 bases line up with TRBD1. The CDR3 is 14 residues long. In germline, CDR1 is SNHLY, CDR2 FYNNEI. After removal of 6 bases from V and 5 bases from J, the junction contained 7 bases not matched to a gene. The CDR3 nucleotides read TGTGCCAGCAGGGGGACAGGGTGGAGGGAGACCCAGTACTTC. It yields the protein CASRGTGWRETQYF.

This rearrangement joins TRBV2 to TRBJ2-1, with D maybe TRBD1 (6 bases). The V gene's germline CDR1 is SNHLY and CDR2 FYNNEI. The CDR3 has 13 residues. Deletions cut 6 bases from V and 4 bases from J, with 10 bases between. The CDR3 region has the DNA TGTGCCAGCAGGTCACAGGGATACAATGAGCAGTTCTTC. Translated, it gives CASRSQGYNEQFF.

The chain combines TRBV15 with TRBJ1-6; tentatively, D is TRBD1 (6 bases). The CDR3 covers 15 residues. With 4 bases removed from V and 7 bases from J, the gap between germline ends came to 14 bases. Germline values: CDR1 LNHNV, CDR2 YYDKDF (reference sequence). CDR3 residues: CATSTGDILNSPLHF. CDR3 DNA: TGTGCCACCAGCACTGGGGACATACTAAATTCACCCCTCCACTTT.

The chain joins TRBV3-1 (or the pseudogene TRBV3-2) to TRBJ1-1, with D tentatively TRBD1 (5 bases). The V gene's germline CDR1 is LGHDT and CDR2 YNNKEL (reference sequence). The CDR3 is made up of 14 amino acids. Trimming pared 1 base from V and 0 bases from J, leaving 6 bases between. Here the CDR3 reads CASSQGQMNTEAFF. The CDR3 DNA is TGTGCCAGCAGCCAAGGACAGATGAACACTGAAGCTTTCTTT.

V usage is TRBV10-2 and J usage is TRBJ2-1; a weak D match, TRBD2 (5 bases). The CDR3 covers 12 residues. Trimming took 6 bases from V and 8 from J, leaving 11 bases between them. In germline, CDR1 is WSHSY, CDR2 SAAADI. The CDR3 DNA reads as TGCGCCAGCAGCTGGACTGAGTATGAGCAGTTCTTC. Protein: CASSWTEYEQFF.

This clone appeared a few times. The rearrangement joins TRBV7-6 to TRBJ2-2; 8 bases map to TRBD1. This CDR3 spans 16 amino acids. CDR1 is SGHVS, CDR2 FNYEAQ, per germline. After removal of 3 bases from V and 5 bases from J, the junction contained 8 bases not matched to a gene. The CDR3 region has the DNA TGTGCCAGCAGCTTTCCCGACAGGGGTGGGACCGGGGAGCTGTTTTTT. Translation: CASSFPDRGGTGELFF.

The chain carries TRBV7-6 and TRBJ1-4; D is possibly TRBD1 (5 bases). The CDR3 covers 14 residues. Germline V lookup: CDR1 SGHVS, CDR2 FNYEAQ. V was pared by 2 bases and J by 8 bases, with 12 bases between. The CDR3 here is CASSLNQGGEKLFF. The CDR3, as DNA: TGTGCCAGCAGCTTAAACCAGGGAGGGGAAAAACTGTTTTTT.

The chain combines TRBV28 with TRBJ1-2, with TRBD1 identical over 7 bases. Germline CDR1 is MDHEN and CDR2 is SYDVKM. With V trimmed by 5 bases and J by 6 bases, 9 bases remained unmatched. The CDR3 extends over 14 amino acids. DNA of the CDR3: TGTGCCAGCAGTCGACAGGGCCTGTACCATGGCTACACCTTC. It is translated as CASSRQGLYHGYTF.

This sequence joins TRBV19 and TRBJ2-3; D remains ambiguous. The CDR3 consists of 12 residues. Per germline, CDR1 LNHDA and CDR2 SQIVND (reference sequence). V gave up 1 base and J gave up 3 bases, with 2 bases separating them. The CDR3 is CASSIATDTQYF. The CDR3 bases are TGTGCCAGTAGTATAGCTACAGATACGCAGTATTTT.

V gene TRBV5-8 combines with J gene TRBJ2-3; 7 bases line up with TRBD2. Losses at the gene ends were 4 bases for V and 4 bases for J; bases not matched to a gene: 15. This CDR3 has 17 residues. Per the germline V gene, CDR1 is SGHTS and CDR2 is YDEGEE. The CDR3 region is CASSAGSGALNPDTQYF. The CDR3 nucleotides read TGTGCCAGCAGCGCCGGGAGCGGGGCGTTAAACCCAGATACGCAGTATTTT.

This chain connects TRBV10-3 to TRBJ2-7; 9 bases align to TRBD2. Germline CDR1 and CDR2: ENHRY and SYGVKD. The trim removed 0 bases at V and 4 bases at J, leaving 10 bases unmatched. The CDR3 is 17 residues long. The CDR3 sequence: CAISESGGSGSYYEQYV. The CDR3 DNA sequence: TGTGCCATCAGTGAGTCCGGGGGTAGCGGGAGTTATTACGAGCAGTACGTC.

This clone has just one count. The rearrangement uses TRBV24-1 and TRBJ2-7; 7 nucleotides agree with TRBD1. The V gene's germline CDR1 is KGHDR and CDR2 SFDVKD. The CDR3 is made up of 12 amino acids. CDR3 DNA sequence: TGCGCCAGGGACAGACTTCGCTACGAGCAGTACGTC. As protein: CARDRLRYEQYV.

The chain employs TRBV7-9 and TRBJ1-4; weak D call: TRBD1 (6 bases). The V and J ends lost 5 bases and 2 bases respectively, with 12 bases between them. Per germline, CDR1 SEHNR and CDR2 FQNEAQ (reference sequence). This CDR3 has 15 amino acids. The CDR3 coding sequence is TGTGCCAGCAGCACATTACAGGGTACTAATGAAAAACTGTTTTTT. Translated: CASSTLQGTNEKLFF.

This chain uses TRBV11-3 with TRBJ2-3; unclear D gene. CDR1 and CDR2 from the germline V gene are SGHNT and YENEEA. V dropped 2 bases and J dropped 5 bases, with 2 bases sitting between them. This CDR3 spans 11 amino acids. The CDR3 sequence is CASSLLDTQYF. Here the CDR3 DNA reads TGTGCCAGCAGCTTACTAGATACGCAGTATTTT.

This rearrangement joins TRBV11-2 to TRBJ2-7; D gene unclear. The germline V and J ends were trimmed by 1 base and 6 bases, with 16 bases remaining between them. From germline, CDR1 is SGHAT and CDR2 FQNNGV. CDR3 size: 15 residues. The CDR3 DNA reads TGTGCCAGCAGCTTAGGTACCCGAAACTACGCCGAGCAGTACGTC. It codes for CASSLGTRNYAEQYV.

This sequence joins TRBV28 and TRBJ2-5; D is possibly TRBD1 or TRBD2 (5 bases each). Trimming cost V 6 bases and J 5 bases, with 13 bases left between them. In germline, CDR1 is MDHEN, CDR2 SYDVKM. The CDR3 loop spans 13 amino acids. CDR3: CASSLGEWETQYF. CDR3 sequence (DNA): TGTGCCAGCAGCTTAGGGGAGTGGGAGACCCAGTACTTC.

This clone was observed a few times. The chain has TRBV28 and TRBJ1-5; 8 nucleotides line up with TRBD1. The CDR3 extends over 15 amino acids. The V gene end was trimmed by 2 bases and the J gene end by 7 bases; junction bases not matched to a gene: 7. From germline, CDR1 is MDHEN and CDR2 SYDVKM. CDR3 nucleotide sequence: TGTGCCAGCAGTTTAGACAGGGGAGGGAAACAGCCCCAGCATTTT. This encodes CASSLDRGGKQPQHF.

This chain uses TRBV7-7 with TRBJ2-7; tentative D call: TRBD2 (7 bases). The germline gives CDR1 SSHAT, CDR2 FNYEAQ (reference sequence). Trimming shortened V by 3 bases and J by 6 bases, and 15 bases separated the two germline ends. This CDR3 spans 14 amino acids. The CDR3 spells CASSFCGGGPEQYV. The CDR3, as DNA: TGTGCCAGCAGCTTTTGTGGGGGGGGGCCCGAGCAGTACGTC.

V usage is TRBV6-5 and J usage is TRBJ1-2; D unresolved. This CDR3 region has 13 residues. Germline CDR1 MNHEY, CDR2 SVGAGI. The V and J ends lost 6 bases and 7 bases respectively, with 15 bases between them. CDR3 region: CASSMATRSGYTF. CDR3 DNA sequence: TGTGCCAGCAGCATGGCTACTAGAAGTGGCTACACCTTC.